The T cell receptor (beta chain) under discussion was sequenced for a study of siplizumab effects on memory and regulatory T cells. The V and J ends lost 2 bases and 4 bases respectively, with 14 bases between them. The CDR3 runs 15 residues. Germline assignment: CDR1 SGHTA and CDR2 FQGNSA. Profiled with immunoSEQ multiplex PCR; TCRdb holds only in-frame clones, not every one. This table has more than 95,000 clones, approximately 93% appearing once. The chain combines TRBV7-2 with TRBJ1-1, with D possibly TRBD1 on 6 matching bases. The receptor was derived from a human donor in good health. Sequencing was done on a sample of Tregs sorted from blood. In DNA form, the CDR3 reads TGTGCCAGCAGCTTAATGTGGGGGCGAGGCACTGAAGCTTTCTTT. It codes for CASSLMWGRGTEAFF.